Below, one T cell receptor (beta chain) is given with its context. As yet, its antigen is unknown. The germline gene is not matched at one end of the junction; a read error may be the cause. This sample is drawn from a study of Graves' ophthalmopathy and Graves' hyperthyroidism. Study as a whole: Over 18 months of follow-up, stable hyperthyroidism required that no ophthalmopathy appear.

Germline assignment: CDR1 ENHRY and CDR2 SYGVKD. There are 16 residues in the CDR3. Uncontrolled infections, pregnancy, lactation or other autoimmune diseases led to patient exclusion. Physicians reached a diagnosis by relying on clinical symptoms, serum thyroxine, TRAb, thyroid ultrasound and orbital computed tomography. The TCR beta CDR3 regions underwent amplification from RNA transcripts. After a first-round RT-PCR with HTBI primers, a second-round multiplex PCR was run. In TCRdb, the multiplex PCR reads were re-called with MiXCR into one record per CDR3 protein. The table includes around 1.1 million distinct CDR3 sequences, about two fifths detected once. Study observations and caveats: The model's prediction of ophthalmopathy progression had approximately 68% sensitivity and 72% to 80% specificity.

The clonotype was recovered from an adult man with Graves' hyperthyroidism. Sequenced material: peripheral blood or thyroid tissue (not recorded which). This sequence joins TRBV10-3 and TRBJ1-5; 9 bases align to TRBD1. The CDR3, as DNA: TGTGCCAGCAGTGGGGCTACAGGGGGCCTTAATCAGCCCCAGCATTTT. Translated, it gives CASSGATGGLNQPQHF.